The entry below gives a single T cell receptor beta chain sequence along with its context. In germline, CDR1 is SGHNT, CDR2 YENEEA. The CDR3 spans 15 residues. The trim removed 6 bases at V and 4 bases at J, leaving 3 bases unmatched. This entry comes from a study of blood T cell repertoires in COVID-19. About the study: Sources were T cells, B-cell-depleted T cells, or PBMCs; the material itself was cDNA or gDNA.

Original handling: Amplification of reference gene primers provided the estimated nucleated cell counts. Here immunoSEQ multiplex PCR was the method, and the copy in TCRdb shows in-frame clones only, minus some. V and J calls and clone size come straight from that table; D and trimming were deduced from the DNA. The data contain about 16,000 clones, 85% to 90% of them singletons. The V call is TRBV11-3, the J call TRBJ2-5; 15 positions match TRBD2. This sequence originates from a man aged 55 to 70 with acute or convalescent COVID-19. The sequenced sample consisted of peripheral blood. CDR3 nucleotides: TGTGCCAGCAGTACGGGACTAGCGGGGGGAGAGACCCAGTACTTC. Translating it yields CASSTGLAGGETQYF.